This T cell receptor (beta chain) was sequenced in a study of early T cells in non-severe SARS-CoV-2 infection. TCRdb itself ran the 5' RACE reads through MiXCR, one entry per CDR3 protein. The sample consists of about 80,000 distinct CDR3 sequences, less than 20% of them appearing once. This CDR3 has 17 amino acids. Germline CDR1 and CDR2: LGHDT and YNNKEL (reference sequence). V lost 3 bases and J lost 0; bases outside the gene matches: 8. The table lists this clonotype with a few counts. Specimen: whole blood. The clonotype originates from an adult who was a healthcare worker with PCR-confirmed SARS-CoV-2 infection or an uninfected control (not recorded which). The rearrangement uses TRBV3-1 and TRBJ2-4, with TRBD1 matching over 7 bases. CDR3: CASSQGDSSLAKNIQYF. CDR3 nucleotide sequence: TGTGCCAGCAGCCAGGGGGACAGCTCTCTAGCCAAAAACATTCAGTACTTC.